This paragraph covers one T cell receptor (beta chain) sequence. Generated by immunoSEQ multiplex PCR, the TCRdb table keeps only in-frame clones and is missing some. The table has roughly 650,000 clones, less than 98% seen once; the top ten hold approximately 0.057%. The CDR3 extends over 12 amino acids. The V end lost 4 bases, the J end lost 9 bases, and 11 bases lay between the germline ends. Per the germline V gene, CDR1 is SGHRS and CDR2 is YFSETQ. The data were taken from a study of shared clonotypes between healthy human individuals. A split of CD4+ cells into CD45RA+ naive and CD45RA-negative memory subsets was performed.

This chain links TRBV5-1 with TRBJ2-1, with D uncertain. The source of this sequence is a woman under 40 in good health. Sequencing was carried out using naive CD4+ T cells sorted from blood. Specified subset: CD45RA+ positively selected. The CDR3 DNA follows: TGCGCCAGCAGCCGGATCGGTGGTGAGCAGTTCTTC. It translates to CASSRIGGEQFF.